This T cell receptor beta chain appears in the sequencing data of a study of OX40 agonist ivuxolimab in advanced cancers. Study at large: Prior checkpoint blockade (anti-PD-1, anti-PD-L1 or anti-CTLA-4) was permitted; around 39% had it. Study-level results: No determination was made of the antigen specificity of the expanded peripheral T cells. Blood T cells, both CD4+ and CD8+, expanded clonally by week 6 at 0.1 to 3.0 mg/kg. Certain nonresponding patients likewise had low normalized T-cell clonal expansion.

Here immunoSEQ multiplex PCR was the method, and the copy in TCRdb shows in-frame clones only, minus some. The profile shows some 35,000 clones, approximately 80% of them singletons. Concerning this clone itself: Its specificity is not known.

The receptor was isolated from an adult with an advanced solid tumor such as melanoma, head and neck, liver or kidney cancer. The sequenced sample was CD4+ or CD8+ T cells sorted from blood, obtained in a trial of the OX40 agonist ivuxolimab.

The CDR3 DNA reads as TGTGCCAGCAGCTTAGAAGGACAGTTCTATGGCTACACCTTC. This encodes CASSLEGQFYGYTF. The chain recombines TRBV7-3 with TRBJ1-2, with D perhaps TRBD1 (6 bases). V was pared by 2 bases and J by 4 bases, with 11 bases between. CDR3 length: 14 residues. Germline V gene lookup returns CDR1 SGHTA and CDR2 FQGTGA.